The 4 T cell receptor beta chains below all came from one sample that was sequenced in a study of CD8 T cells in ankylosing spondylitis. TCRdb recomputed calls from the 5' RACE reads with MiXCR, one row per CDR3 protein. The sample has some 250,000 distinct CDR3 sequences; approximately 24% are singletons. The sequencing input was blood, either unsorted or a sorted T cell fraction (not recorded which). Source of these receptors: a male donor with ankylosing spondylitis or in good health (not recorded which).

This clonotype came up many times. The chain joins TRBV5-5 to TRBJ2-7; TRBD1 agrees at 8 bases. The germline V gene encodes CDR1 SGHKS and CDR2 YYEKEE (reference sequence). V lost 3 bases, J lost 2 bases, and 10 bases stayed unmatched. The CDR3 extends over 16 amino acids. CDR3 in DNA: TGTGCCAGCAGCTCCGCGATATTGGGACAGGCCTACGAGCAGTACTTC. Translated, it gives CASSSAILGQAYEQYF.

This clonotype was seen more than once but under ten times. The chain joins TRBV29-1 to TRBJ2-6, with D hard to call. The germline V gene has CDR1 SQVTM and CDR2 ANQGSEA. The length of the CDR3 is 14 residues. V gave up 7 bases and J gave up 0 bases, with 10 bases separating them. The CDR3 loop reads CSATENSGANVLTF. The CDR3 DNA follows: TGCAGCGCTACAGAGAACTCTGGGGCCAACGTCCTGACTTTC. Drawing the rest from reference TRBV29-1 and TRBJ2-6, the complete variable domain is SAVISQKPSRDICQRGTSLTIQCQVDSQVTMMFWYRQQPGQSLTLIATANQGSEATYESGFVIDKFPISRPNLTFSTLTVSNMSPEDSSIYLCSATENSGANVLTFGAGSRLTVL.

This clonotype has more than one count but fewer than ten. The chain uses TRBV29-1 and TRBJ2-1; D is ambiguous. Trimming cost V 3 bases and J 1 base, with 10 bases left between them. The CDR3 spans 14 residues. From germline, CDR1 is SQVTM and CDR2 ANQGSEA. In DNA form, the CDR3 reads TGCAGCGTTGAGGCCACGGCGTCCTACAATGAGCAGTTCTTC. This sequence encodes CSVEATASYNEQFF.

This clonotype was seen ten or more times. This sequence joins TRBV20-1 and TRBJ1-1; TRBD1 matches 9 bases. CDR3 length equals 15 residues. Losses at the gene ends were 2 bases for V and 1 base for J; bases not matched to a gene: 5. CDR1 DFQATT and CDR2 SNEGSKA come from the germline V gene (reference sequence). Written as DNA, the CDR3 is TGCAGTGCTAGAAGCGGACAGGGGACGAACACTGAAGCTTTCTTT. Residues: CSARSGQGTNTEAFF.